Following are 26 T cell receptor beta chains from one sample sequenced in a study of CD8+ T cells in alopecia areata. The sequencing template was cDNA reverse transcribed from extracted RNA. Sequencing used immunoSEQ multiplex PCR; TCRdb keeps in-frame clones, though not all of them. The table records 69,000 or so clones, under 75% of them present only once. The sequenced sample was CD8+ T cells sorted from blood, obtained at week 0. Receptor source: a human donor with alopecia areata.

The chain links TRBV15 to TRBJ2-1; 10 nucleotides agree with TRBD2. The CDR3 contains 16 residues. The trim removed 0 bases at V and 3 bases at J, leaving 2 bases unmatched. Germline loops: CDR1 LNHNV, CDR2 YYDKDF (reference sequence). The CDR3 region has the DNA TGTGCCACCAGCAGAGATGTAGCGGGAGGCTACAATGAGCAGTTCTTC. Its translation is CATSRDVAGGYNEQFF.

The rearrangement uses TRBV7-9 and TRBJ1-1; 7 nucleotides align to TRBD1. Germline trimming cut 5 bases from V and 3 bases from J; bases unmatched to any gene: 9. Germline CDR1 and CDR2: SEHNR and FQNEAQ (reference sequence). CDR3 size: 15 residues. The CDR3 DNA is TGTGCCAGCAGCGGTAACAGGGGAGAGGACACTGAAGCTTTCTTT. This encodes CASSGNRGEDTEAFF.

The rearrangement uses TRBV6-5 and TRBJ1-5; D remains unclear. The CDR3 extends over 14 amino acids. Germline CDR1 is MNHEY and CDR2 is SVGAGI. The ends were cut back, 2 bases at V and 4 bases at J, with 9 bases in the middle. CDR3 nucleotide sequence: TGTGCCAGCAGTTACGGGCGCGGAAATCAGCCCCAGCATTTT. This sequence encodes CASSYGRGNQPQHF.

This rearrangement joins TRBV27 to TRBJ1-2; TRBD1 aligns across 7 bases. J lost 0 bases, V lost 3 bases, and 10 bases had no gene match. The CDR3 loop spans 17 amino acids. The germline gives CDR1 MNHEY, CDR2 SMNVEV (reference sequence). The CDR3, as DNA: TGTGCCAGCAGTTTTCTCGAGGGGGCAGACTCTAACTATGGCTACACCTTC. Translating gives CASSFLEGADSNYGYTF.

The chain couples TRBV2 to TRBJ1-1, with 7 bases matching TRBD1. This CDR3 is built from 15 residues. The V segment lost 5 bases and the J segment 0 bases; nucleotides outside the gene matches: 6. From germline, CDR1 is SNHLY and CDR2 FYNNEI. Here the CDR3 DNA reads TGTGCCAGCAGTTCCGGGACAGTATTGAACACTGAAGCTTTCTTT. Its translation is CASSSGTVLNTEAFF.

The CDR3 region is CASSASTSVTYEQYF. The CDR3 DNA sequence: TGTGCCAGCAGTGCTTCGACTAGCGTAACCTACGAGCAGTACTTC. This sequence joins TRBV25-1 and TRBJ2-7; 8 bases match TRBD2. Germline V gene data show CDR1 as MGHDK and CDR2 as SYGVNS. CDR3 length equals 15 residues. The V and J ends lost 4 bases and 2 bases, in that order; junction bases with no gene match: 7.

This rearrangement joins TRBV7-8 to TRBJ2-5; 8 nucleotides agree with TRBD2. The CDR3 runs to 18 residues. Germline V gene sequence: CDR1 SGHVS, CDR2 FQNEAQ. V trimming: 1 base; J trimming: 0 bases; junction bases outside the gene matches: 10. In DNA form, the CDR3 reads TGTGCCAGCAGCTTAGGGTTCGGCGGGGGGATGAACCAAGAGACCCAGTACTTC. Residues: CASSLGFGGGMNQETQYF.

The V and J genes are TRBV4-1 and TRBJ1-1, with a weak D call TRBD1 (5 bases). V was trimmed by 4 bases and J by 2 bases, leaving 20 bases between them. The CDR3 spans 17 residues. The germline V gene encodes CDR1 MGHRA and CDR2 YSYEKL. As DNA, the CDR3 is TGCGCCAGCAGCCCCGGAAGGGGAGGTCCGGGTAACACTGAAGCTTTCTTT. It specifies CASSPGRGGPGNTEAFF.

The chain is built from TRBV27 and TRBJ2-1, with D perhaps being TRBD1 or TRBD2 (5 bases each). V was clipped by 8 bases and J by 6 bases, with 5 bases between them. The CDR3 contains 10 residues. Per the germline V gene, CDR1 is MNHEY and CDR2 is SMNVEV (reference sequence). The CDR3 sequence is CASGGNEQFF. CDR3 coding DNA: TGTGCCAGCGGGGGCAATGAGCAGTTCTTC.

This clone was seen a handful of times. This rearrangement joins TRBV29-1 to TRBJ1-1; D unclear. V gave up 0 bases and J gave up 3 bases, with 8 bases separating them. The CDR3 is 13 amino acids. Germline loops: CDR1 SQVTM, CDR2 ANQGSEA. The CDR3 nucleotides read TGCAGCGTTGAAGAGGTACTGGACACTGAAGCTTTCTTT. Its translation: CSVEEVLDTEAFF. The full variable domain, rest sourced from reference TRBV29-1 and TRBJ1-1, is SAVISQKPSRDICQRGTSLTIQCQVDSQVTMMFWYRQQPGQSLTLIATANQGSEATYESGFVIDKFPISRPNLTFSTLTVSNMSPEDSSIYLCSVEEVLDTEAFFGQGTRLTVV.

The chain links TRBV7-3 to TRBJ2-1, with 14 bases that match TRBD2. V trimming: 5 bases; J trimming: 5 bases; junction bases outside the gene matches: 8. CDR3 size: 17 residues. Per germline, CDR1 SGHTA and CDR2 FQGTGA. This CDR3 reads CASSRTSGGPPNNEQFF. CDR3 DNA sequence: TGTGCCAGCAGCCGGACTAGCGGGGGGCCGCCGAACAATGAGCAGTTCTTC.

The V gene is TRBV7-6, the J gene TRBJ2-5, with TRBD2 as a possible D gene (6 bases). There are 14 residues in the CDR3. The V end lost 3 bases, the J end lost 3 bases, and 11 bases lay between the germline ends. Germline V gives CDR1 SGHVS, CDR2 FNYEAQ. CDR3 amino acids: CASSLLTSKETQYF. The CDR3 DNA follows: TGTGCCAGCAGCTTGCTAACTAGCAAAGAGACCCAGTACTTC.

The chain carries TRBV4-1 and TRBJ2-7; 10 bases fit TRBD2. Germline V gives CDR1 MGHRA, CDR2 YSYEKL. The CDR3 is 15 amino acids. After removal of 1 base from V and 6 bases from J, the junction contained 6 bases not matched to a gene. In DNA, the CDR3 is TGCGCCAGCAGCCAAGTGTCTAGCGGGAGAGGCGAGCAGTACTTC. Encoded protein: CASSQVSSGRGEQYF.

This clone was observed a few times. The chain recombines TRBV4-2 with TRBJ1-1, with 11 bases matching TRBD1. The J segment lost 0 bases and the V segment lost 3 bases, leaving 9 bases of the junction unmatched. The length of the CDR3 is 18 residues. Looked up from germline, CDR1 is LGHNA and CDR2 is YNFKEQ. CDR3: CASSQGRTGGTVNTEAFF. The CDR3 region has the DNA TGTGCCAGCAGCCAGGGAAGGACAGGGGGCACGGTGAACACTGAAGCTTTCTTT.

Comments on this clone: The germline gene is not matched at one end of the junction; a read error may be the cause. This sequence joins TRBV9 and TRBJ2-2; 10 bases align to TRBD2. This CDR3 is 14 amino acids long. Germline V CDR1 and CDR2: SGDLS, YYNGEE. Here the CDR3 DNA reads TGTGCCAGCAACCCAGGAGAGCGGGAGGGGGAGCCGTTTTTT. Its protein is CASNPGEREGEPFF.

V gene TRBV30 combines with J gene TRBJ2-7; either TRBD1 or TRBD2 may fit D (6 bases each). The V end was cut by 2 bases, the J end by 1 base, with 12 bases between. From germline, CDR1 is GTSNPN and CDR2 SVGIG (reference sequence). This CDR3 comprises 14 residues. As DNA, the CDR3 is TGTGCCTGGAGTACGGGGGCAGGTTCCTACGAGCAGTACTTC. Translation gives CAWSTGAGSYEQYF.

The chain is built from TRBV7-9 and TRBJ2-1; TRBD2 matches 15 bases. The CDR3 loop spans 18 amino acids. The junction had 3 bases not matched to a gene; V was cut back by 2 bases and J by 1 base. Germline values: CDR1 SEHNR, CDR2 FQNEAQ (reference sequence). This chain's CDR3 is CASSLPGLAGGSYNEQFF. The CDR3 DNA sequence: TGTGCCAGCAGCTTACCGGGACTAGCGGGAGGATCCTACAATGAGCAGTTCTTC. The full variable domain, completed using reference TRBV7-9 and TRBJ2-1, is DTGVSQNPRHKITKRGQNVTFRCDPISEHNRLYWYRQTLGQGPEFLTYFQNEAQLEKSRLLSDRFSAERPKGSFSTLEIQRTEQGDSAMYLCASSLPGLAGGSYNEQFFGPGTRLTVL.

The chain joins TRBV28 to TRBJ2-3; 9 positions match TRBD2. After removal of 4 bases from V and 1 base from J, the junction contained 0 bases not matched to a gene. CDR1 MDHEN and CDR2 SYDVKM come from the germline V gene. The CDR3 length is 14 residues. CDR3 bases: TGTGCCAGCAGTTGGACTAGCGGCACAGATACGCAGTATTTT. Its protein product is CASSWTSGTDTQYF.

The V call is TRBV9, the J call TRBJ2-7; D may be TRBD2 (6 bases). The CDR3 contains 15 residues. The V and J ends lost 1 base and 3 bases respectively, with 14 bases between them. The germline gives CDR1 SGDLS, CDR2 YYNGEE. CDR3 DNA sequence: TGTGCCAGCAGCGTAAGGAACGGGGGACTCTACGAGCAGTACTTC. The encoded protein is CASSVRNGGLYEQYF.

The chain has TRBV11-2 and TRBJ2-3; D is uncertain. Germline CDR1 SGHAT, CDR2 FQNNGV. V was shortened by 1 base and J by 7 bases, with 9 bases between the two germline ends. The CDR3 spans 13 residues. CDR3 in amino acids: CASSLALKNTQYF. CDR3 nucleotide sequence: TGTGCCAGCAGCTTAGCCCTCAAGAATACGCAGTATTTT.

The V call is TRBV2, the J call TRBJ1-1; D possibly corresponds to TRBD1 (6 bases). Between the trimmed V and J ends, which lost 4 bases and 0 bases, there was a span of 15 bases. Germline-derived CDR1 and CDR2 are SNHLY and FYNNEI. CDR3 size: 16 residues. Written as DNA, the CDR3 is TGTGCCAGCAGTGCTCCCCGGGGGCATATGAACACTGAAGCTTTCTTT. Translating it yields CASSAPRGHMNTEAFF.

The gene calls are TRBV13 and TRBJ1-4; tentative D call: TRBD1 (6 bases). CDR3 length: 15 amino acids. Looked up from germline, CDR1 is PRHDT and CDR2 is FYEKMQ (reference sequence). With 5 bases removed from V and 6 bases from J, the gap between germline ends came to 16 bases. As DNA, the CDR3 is TGTGCCAGCAGCATCTCCCCAGGGGCTGATGAAAAACTGTTTTTT. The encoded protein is CASSISPGADEKLFF.

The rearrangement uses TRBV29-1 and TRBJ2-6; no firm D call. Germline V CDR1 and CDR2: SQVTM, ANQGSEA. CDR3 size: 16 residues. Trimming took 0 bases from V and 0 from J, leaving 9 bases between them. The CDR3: CSVEDHPNSGANVLTF. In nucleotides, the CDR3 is TGCAGCGTTGAAGATCATCCGAACTCTGGGGCCAACGTCCTGACTTTC.

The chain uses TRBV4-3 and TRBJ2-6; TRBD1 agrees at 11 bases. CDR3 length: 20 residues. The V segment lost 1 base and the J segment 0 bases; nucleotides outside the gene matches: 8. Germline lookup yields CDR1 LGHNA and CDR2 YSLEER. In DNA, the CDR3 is TGCGCCAGCAGCCAAGCCTATCCCGGGACAGGGGGCTCTGGGGCCAACGTCCTGACTTTC. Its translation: CASSQAYPGTGGSGANVLTF.

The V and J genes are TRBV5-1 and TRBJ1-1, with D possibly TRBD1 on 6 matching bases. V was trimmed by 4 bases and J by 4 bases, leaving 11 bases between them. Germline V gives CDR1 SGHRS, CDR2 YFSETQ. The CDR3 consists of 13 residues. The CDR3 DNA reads TGCGCCAGCAGCGTCGGACAGCTCACTGAAGCTTTCTTT. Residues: CASSVGQLTEAFF.

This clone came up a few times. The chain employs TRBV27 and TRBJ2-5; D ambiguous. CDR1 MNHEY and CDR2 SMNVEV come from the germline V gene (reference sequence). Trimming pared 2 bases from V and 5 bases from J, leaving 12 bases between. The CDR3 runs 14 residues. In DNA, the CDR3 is TGTGCCAGCAGTTTAACCGTCGAAGGGGAGACCCAGTACTTC. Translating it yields CASSLTVEGETQYF.